The 9 T cell receptor beta chains below were found in one sample sequenced in a study of OX40 agonist ivuxolimab in advanced cancers. TCRdb's table, derived via immunoSEQ multiplex PCR, lists solely in-frame clones and lacks some. This sample has 55,000 to 75,000 clones; about 86% occur once, and the top ten carry about 0.78%. The sequencing used CD4+ or CD8+ T cells sorted from blood, collected in a trial of the OX40 agonist ivuxolimab. Receptor source: an adult with an advanced solid tumor such as melanoma, head and neck, liver or kidney cancer.

This sequence joins TRBV18 and TRBJ2-1; 8 bases line up with TRBD1. CDR3 size: 16 residues. V shed 3 bases, J shed 2 bases, and the junction held 6 bases outside the gene matches. Germline CDR1 is KGHSH and CDR2 is LQKENI. CDR3 in amino acids: CASSPRQGMTYNEQFF. The CDR3 bases are TGTGCCAGCTCACCCCGACAGGGGATGACCTACAATGAGCAGTTCTTC.

The J gene is TRBJ1-2, the V gene TRBV16, with 7 bases lining up with TRBD1. The junction had 7 bases not matched to a gene; V was cut back by 4 bases and J by 5 bases. Germline values: CDR1 KGHSY, CDR2 FQNENV. The CDR3 is made up of 14 amino acids. The chain's CDR3 is CASSLGQANYGYTF. The CDR3 DNA follows: TGTGCCAGCAGCCTTGGACAGGCGAATTATGGCTACACCTTC.

V is TRBV29-1 and J is TRBJ1-4; TRBD1 might be the D (5 bases). This CDR3 has 13 residues. Trimming removed 4 bases at V and 5 bases at J, with 11 bases between. The germline V gene has CDR1 SQVTM and CDR2 ANQGSEA. CDR3 nucleotides: TGCAGCGTTGGAGAGGGACCGAATGAAAAACTGTTTTTT. It encodes CSVGEGPNEKLFF.

The V gene is TRBV6-5, the J gene TRBJ2-7; D possibly corresponds to TRBD1 (5 bases). The germline CDR1 and CDR2 sequences are MNHEY and SVGAGI. The length of the CDR3 is 14 residues. V lost 5 bases, J lost 0 bases, and 11 bases lay in between. The CDR3 region has the DNA TGTGCCAGCAGTCCAACAGGTGGCTCCTACGAGCAGTACTTC. Translating it yields CASSPTGGSYEQYF.

The chain is built from TRBV13 and TRBJ2-3; D may be TRBD2 (6 bases). V was pared by 5 bases and J by 1 base, with 19 bases between. Germline V gene sequence: CDR1 PRHDT, CDR2 FYEKMQ (reference sequence). The CDR3 contains 17 residues. The CDR3 spells CASSELPGAGGTDTQYF. Here the CDR3 DNA reads TGTGCCAGCAGCGAGCTTCCGGGAGCAGGCGGCACAGATACGCAGTATTTT.

The chain recombines TRBV6-1 with TRBJ1-5; no clear D gene. Germline CDR1 MNHNS, CDR2 SASEGT. Deletions cut 0 bases from V and 5 bases from J, with 2 bases between. The CDR3 is 12 amino acids. This CDR3 is CASSEAHQPQHF. The CDR3 nucleotides are TGTGCCAGCAGTGAAGCGCATCAGCCCCAGCATTTT.

This clone was counted only a few times. This sequence joins TRBV6-5 and TRBJ2-5; D might be TRBD2 (6 bases). The V end lost 11 bases, the J end lost 5 bases, and 18 bases lay between the germline ends. CDR3 length equals 13 residues. Germline V lookup: CDR1 MNHEY, CDR2 SVGAGI. The CDR3 DNA follows: TGTGCCTCCCGGGGCGGGAACAGGGAGACCCAGTACTTC. The encoded protein is CASRGGNRETQYF.

The chain joins TRBV7-2 to TRBJ2-7; 8 nucleotides agree with TRBD1. This CDR3 spans 17 amino acids. The ends lost 5 bases at V and 6 bases at J; junction bases unmatched: 18. Germline CDR1 SGHTA, CDR2 FQGNSA. CDR3 amino acids: CASSRLGWGQGASEQYF. CDR3 DNA sequence: TGTGCCAGCAGCCGACTTGGCTGGGGGCAGGGGGCCTCCGAGCAGTACTTC. The whole variable domain, filled in from reference TRBV7-2 and TRBJ2-7, reads GAGVSQSPSNKVTEKGKDVELRCDPISGHTALYWYRQSLGQGLEFLIYFQGNSAPDKSGLPSDRFSAERTGGSVSTLTIQRTQQEDSAVYLCASSRLGWGQGASEQYFGPGTRLTVT.

The chain carries TRBV30 and TRBJ1-2, with D hard to call. The germline gives CDR1 GTSNPN, CDR2 SVGIG (reference sequence). V was trimmed by 4 bases and J by 0 bases, leaving 3 bases between them. The CDR3 totals 11 residues. The CDR3: CAWKTNYGYTF. The CDR3 nucleotides read TGTGCCTGGAAGACTAACTATGGCTACACCTTC.